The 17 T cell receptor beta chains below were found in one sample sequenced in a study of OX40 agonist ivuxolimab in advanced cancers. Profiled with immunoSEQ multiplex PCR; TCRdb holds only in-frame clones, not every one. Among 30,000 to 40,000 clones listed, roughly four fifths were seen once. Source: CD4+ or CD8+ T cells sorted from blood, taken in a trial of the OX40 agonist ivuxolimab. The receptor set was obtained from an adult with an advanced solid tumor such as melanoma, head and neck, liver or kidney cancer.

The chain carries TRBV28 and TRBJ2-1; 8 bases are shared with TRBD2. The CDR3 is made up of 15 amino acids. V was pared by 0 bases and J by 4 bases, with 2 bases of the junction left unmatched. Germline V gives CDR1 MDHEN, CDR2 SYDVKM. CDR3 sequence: CASSLWVAGYNEQFF. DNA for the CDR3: TGTGCCAGCAGTTTATGGGTAGCGGGGTACAATGAGCAGTTCTTC. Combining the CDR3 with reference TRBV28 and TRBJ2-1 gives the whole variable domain DVKVTQSSRYLVKRTGEKVFLECVQDMDHENMFWYRQDPGLGLRLIYFSYDVKMKEKGDIPEGYSVSREKKERFSLILESASTNQTSMYLCASSLWVAGYNEQFFGPGTRLTVL.

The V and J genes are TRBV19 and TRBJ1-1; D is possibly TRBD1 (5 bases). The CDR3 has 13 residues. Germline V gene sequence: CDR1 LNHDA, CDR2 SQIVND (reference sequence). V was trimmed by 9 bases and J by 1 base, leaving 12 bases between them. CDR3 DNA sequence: TGTGCCAGATGGGTCGACAGGAACACTGAAGCTTTCTTT. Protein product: CARWVDRNTEAFF.

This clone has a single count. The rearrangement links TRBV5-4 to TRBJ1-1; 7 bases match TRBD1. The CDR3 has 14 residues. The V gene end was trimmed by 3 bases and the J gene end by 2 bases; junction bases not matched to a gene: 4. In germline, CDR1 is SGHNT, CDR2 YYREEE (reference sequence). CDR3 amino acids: CASSWTGENTEAFF. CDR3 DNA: TGTGCCAGCAGCTGGACAGGCGAAAACACTGAAGCTTTCTTT.

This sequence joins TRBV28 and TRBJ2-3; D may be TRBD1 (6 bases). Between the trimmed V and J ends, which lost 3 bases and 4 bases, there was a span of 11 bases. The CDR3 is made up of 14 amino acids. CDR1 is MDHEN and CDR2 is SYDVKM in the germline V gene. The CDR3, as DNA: TGTGCCAGCAGTTTTACAGGGTTTCCAGATACGCAGTATTTT. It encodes CASSFTGFPDTQYF.

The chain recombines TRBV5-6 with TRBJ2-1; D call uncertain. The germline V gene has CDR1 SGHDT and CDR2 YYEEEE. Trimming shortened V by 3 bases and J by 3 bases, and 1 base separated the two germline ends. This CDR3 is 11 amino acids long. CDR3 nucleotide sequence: TGTGCCAGCAGCTACTACAATGAGCAGTTCTTC. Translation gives CASSYYNEQFF.

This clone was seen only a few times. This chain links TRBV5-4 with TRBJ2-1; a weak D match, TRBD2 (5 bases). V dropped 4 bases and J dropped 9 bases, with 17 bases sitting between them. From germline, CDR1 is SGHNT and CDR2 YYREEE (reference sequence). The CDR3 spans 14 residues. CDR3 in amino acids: CASSRRWGDGEQFF. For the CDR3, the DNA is TGTGCCAGCAGCCGCCGGTGGGGAGACGGTGAGCAGTTCTTC.

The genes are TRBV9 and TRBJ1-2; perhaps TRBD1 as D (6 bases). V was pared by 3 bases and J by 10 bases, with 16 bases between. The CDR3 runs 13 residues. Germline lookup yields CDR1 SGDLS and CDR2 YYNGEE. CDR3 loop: CASSAQGREDYTF. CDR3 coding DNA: TGTGCCAGCAGCGCCCAGGGGAGGGAGGACTACACCTTC.

The CDR3 here is CASSLAMETQYF. The CDR3, as DNA: TGTGCCAGCAGCTTGGCTATGGAGACCCAGTACTTC. V and J are TRBV5-6 and TRBJ2-5; no clear D gene. V lost 0 bases and J 5 bases, leaving 5 bases between the germline ends. The CDR3 is made up of 12 amino acids. Germline V gene data show CDR1 as SGHDT and CDR2 as YYEEEE.

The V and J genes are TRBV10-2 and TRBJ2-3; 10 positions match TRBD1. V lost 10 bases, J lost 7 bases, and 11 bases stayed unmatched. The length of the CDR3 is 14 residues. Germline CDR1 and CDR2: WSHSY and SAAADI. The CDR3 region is CATAGTGEGNTQYF. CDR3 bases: TGCGCCACTGCCGGGACAGGGGAGGGGAATACGCAGTATTTT.

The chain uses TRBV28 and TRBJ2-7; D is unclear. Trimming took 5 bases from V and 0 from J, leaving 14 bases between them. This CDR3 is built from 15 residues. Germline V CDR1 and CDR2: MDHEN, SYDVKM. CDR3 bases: TGTGCCAGCAGTCTCCTACTCGGTTACTCCTACGAGCAGTACTTC. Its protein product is CASSLLLGYSYEQYF.

CDR3 loop: CASSGTGGADTQYF. CDR3 nucleotide sequence: TGCGCCAGCTCCGGGACAGGGGGCGCAGATACGCAGTATTTT. The chain employs TRBV4-1 and TRBJ2-3; 12 nucleotides align to TRBD1. There are 14 residues in the CDR3. Unmatched junction bases numbered 4, after V lost 8 bases and J lost 4 bases. Germline CDR1 and CDR2: MGHRA and YSYEKL.

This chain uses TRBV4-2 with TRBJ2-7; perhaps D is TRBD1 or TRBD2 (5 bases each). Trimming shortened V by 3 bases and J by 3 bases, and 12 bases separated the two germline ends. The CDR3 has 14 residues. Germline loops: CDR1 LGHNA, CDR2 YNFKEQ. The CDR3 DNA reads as TGTGCCAGCAGCCACTTCGGGGACGGCTACGAGCAGTACTTC. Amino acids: CASSHFGDGYEQYF.

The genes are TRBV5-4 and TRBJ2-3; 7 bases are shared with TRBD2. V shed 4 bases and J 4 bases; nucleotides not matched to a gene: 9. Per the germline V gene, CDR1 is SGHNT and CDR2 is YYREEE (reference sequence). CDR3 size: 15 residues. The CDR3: CASSQRWGGSDTQYF. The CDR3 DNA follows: TGTGCCAGCAGCCAAAGGTGGGGGGGGTCAGATACGCAGTATTTT.

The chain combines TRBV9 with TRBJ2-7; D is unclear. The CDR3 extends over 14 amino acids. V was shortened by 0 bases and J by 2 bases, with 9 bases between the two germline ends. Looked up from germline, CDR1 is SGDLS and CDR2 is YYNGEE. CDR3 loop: CASSVVEFPYEQYF. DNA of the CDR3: TGTGCCAGCAGCGTAGTGGAGTTCCCCTACGAGCAGTACTTC.

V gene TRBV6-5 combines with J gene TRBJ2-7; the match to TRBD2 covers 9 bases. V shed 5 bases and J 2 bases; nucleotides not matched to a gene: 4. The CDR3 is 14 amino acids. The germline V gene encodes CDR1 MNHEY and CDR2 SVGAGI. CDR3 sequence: CASSPSGTAYEQYF. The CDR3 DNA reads TGTGCCAGCAGTCCTAGCGGGACCGCCTACGAGCAGTACTTC.

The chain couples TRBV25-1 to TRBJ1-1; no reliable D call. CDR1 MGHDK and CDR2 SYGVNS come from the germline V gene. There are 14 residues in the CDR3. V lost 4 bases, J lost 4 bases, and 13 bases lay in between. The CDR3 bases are TGTGCCAGCAGTGCATTCATGAGATCCACTGAAGCTTTCTTT. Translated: CASSAFMRSTEAFF.

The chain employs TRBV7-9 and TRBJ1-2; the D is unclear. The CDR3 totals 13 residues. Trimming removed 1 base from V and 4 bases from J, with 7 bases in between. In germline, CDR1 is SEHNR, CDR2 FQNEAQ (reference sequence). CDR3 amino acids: CASSLEMVYGYTF. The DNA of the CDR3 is TGTGCCAGCAGCTTAGAGATGGTCTATGGCTACACCTTC.